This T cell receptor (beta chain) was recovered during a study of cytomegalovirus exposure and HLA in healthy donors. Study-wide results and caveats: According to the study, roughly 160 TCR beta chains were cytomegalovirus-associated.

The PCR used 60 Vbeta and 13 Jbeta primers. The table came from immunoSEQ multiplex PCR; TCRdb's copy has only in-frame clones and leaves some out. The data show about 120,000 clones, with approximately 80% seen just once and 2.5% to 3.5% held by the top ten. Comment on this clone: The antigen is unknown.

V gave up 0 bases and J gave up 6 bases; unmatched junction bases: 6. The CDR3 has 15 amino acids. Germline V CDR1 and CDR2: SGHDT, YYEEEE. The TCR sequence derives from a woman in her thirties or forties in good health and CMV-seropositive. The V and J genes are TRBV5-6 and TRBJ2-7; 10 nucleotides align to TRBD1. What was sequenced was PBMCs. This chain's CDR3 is CASSLAGTGAVEQYF. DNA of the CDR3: TGTGCCAGCAGCTTGGCCGGGACAGGGGCGGTCGAGCAGTACTTC.